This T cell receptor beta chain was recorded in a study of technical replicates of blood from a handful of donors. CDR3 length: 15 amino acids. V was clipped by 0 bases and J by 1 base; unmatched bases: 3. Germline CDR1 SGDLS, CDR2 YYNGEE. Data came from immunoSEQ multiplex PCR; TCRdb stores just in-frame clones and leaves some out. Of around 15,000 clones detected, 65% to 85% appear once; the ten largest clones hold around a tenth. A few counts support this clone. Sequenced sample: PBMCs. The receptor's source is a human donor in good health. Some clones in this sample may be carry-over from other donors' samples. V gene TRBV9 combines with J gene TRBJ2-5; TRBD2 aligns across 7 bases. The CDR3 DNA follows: TGTGCCAGCAGCGTAGCTGGGAGGGGCCAAGAGACCCAGTACTTC. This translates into CASSVAGRGQETQYF.